This T cell receptor (beta chain) was sequenced in a study of T cell responses to AZD1222 COVID-19 vaccine (dated by TCRdb to 2020 to 2022). For context, the study as a whole: A total of approximately 240 trial participants underwent TCR sequencing, of whom nearly 210 had received two doses of AZD1222 and some 26 had received two doses of the MenACWY control vaccine. Enrollment into the trials was organized by age into subgroups of 18-55, 56-69 and 70-plus years, and those subgroups contained approximately 160, 26 and 62 TCR-sequenced participants, respectively.

The CDR3 regions of human TCRbeta chains were analyzed by immunosequencing. Concerning the study's data processing: TCRs in the repertoires were matched against a reference library of SARS-CoV-2-specific TCRs that had been generated with the MIRA antigen-specificity platform. Breadth was defined as the fraction of unique TCRs that were SARS-CoV-2-associated, and depth was defined as the fraction of total T cells that were SARS-CoV-2-associated. Each spike-specific TCR was assigned to its reactive spike region and to a CD4 or CD8 class using the MIRA data. Log10-transformed breadth and depth values were compared by one-way ANOVA with Sidak's multiple comparisons tests. TCRdb obtained this table from immuneACCESS and retained in-frame rearrangements with V and J assigned. These tables miss some clones; where compared with another copy, unresolved V genes account for less than half of the shortfall, and the remainder is unexplained. V and J calls and clone size follow that table, whereas D and trimming were derived from the DNA. In all, the sample holds approximately 150,000 clones, and roughly 90% of those were seen once. The top ten clonotypes cover roughly 5.2% of the sample.

The time point label of this sample denotes: about 28 days (+/-7) after the second vaccine dose. The meaning of the sample's treatment or condition label: meningococcal conjugate vaccine given as trial control. Vaccinee samples came from UK trials COV001 and COV002, including a single-blind randomized controlled phase 2/3 trial of AZD1222 (ChAdOx1 nCoV-19) in healthy adults. For TCRbeta chain sequencing, PBMC samples from trial participants were taken at day 0 and at day 28 after the second dose. To note about this clone: No cognate antigen has been identified for it. No much larger clone is present one base from it, and per-base qualities are unavailable.

Overall study results and their limits: Spike-specific TCR breadth and depth rose significantly after two AZD1222 doses compared with day 0 and with MenACWY recipients. Because no day 14 peak-response samples were available, the repertoires could be characterized only after the peak T cell response. In the small 56-69-year group, the increase in depth fell short of significance, most likely because of low power. The vaccine-associated CD4 TCRs covered the entire spike protein, and the dominant responses fell in regions 160-218 and 743-854. Epitopes outside the regions mutated in the B.1.351 and B.1.1.7 variants were reportedly recognized by nearly half of the unique spike-specific TCRs. Conclusions about previously exposed vaccinees were limited because only six or seven AZD1222 recipients were SARS-CoV-2 seropositive at baseline. Most participants were white British and females outnumbered males, and the authors suggested that clonal diversity may have been underestimated.

Trimmed from V: 3 bases; trimmed from J: 8 bases; junction bases lacking a gene match: 8. In the germline V gene (reference sequence), CDR1 corresponds to SGHNT and CDR2 to YYREEE. Counted from cysteine to phenylalanine, this CDR3 has 14 amino acids. Only the CDR3 DNA is retained, 42 bases long and in frame from the first base. This clonotype was obtained from an adult who received the MenACWY meningococcal vaccine as a control. Here the chain combines TRBV5-4 and TRBJ1-2, with 9 middle bases fitting TRBD1. The material sequenced was peripheral blood, taken 28 days after the second dose of the MenACWY control vaccine. The CDR3 region reads CASSSDRGFGGYTF. In nucleotide form, the sequence is TGTGCCAGCAGCTCGGACAGGGGATTCGGAGGCTACACCTTC.